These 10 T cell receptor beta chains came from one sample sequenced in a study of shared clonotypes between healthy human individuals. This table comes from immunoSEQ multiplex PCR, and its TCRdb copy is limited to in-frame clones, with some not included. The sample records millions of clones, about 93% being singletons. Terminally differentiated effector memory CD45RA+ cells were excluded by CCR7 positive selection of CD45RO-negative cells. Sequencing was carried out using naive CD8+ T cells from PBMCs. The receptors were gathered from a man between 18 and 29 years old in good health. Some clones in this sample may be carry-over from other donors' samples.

The CDR3: CASSASGGFYEQYF. The CDR3 DNA sequence: TGTGCCAGCAGCGCGAGCGGGGGTTTTTACGAGCAGTACTTC. V and J are TRBV7-2 and TRBJ2-7, with 8 bases fitting TRBD2. Germline V gives CDR1 SGHTA, CDR2 FQGNSA. The CDR3 totals 14 residues. The J segment lost 4 bases and the V segment lost 5 bases, leaving 7 bases of the junction unmatched.

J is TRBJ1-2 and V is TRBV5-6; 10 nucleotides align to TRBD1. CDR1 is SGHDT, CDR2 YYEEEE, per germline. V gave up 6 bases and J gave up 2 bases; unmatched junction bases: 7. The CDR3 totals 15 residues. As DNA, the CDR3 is TGTGCCAGCAACCTTCGGGACAGGGGAAACTATGGCTACACCTTC. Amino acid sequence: CASNLRDRGNYGYTF.

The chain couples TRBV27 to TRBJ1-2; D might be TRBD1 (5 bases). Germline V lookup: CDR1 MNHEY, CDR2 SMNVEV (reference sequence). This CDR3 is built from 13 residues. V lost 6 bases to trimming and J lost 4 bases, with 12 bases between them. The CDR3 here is CASRVGAAYGYTF. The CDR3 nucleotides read TGTGCCAGCAGGGTCGGGGCAGCCTATGGCTACACCTTC.

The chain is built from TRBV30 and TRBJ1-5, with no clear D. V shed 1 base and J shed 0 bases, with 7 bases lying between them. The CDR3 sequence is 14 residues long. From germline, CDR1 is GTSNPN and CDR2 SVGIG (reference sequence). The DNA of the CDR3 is TGTGCCTGGAGTGCGGGCCTTAGCAATCAGCCCCAGCATTTT. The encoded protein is CAWSAGLSNQPQHF.

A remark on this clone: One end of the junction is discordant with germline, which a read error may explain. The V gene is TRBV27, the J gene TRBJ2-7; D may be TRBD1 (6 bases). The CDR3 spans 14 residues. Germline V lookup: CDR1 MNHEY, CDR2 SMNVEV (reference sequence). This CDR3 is CASSPGDTSDEQYF. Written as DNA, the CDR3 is TGTGCCAGCAGTCCAGGGGACACCTCCGACGAGCAGTACTTC.

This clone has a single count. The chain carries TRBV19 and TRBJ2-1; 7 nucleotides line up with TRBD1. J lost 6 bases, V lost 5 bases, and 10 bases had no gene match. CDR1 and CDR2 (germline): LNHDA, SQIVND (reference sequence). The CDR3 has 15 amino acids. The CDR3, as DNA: TGTGCCAGTAGTCCTACTTCGACAGGGCGCAATGAGCAGTTCTTC. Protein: CASSPTSTGRNEQFF.

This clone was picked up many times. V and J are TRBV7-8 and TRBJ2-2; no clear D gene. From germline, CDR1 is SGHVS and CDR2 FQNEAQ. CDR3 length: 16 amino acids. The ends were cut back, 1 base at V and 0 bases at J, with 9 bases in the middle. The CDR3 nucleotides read TGTGCCAGCAGCTTAGGAGGTTACGCGAACACCGGGGAGCTGTTTTTT. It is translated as CASSLGGYANTGELFF.

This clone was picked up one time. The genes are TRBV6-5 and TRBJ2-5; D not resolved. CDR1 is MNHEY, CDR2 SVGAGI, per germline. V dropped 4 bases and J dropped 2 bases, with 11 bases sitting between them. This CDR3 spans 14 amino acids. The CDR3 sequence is CASSFWAAQETQYF. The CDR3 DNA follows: TGTGCCAGCAGTTTCTGGGCCGCACAAGAGACCCAGTACTTC.

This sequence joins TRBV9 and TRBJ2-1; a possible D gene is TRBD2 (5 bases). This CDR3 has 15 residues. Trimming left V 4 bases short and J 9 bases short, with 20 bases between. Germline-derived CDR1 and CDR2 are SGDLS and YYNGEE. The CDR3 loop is CASSRGRGFLGEQFF. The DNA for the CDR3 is TGTGCCAGCAGCAGAGGACGGGGATTCTTGGGTGAGCAGTTCTTC.

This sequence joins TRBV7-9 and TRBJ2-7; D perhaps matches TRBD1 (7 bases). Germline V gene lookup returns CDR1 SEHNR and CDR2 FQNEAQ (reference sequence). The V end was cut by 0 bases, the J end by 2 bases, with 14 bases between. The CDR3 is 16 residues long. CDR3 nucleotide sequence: TGTGCCAGCAGCTTAGCACCCCAGGGGGGCCCCTACGAGCAGTACTTC. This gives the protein CASSLAPQGGPYEQYF.